Below, 20 T cell receptor beta chains from the same sample are listed, as sequenced in a study of blood T cells in healthy people across ages. Next came a second PCR, run for about 7 to 12 cycles, which used a sample-barcoded 5' primer along with a J-beta primer mix. TCRdb re-called the 5' RACE reads through MiXCR, storing one row per CDR3 protein. The table records about a million distinct CDR3 sequences, 45% to 60% of them present only once. The sequenced sample was blood. These TCRs come from a woman aged 55-69 years in good health.

This clonotype has a handful of counts. This chain links TRBV10-3 with TRBJ2-7, with 13 nucleotides matching TRBD2. Germline V gene data show CDR1 as ENHRY and CDR2 as SYGVKD. With 8 bases clipped from V and 1 base from J, the junction kept 14 bases outside the gene matches. The CDR3 is made up of 18 amino acids. CDR3 amino acids: CAIAVPGTSGTLSYEQYF. The CDR3 nucleotides are TGTGCCATCGCGGTTCCAGGGACTAGCGGGACCCTTTCCTACGAGCAGTACTTC.

This clonotype was seen more than once but under ten times. V is TRBV7-2 and J is TRBJ2-7; 10 bases match TRBD2. The germline V gene has CDR1 SGHTA and CDR2 FQGNSA. The CDR3 runs 15 residues. Unmatched junction bases numbered 9, after V lost 6 bases and J lost 4 bases. DNA for the CDR3: TGTGCCAGCAGGGTCCCTAGCGGGAGCTTTTACGAGCAGTACTTC. Encoded protein: CASRVPSGSFYEQYF.

This clonotype was picked up a small number of times. The V gene is TRBV3-1, the J gene TRBJ2-3; D uncertain. Germline CDR1 reads LGHDT; CDR2 reads YNNKEL (reference sequence). V was cut by 1 base and J by 2 bases, with 10 bases left in between. There are 15 residues in the CDR3. The CDR3 loop is CASSQGGSNTDTQYF. The CDR3 bases are TGTGCCAGCAGCCAAGGTGGCTCAAACACAGATACGCAGTATTTT.

The CDR3 nucleotides read TGTGCCAGCAGCGCTATGGACCGTACCTACGAGCAGTACTTC. This codes for CASSAMDRTYEQYF. This sequence joins TRBV14 and TRBJ2-7; D unclear. The CDR3 runs 14 residues. Trimming pared 5 bases from V and 2 bases from J, leaving 13 bases between. CDR1 is SGHDN and CDR2 is FVKESK in the germline V gene.

The chain joins TRBV29-1 to TRBJ1-1; no reliable D call. This CDR3 is 12 amino acids long. Germline CDR1 SQVTM, CDR2 ANQGSEA. Trimming stripped 3 bases from V and 1 base from J, with 6 bases between. CDR3 amino acids: CSVDSPNTEAFF. DNA of the CDR3: TGCAGCGTTGACAGCCCGAACACTGAAGCTTTCTTT.

The chain is built from TRBV11-2 and TRBJ2-2; D possibly corresponds to TRBD2 (5 bases). The CDR3 loop spans 15 amino acids. Germline V lookup: CDR1 SGHAT, CDR2 FQNNGV. With 5 bases removed from V and 3 bases from J, the gap between germline ends came to 13 bases. CDR3 in amino acids: CASSLRLGDTGELFF. Written as DNA, the CDR3 is TGTGCCAGCAGCCTCCGGCTGGGAGACACCGGGGAGCTGTTTTTT.

In this sample, this clonotype turned up many times. CDR3 sequence: CASSFTYEQYF. CDR3 DNA: TGTGCCAGCAGCTTCACCTACGAGCAGTACTTC. The gene calls are TRBV7-9 and TRBJ2-7; D is undetermined. This CDR3 is built from 11 residues. Germline values: CDR1 SEHNR, CDR2 FQNEAQ (reference sequence). The V end lost 3 bases, the J end lost 2 bases, and 2 bases lay between the germline ends.

The rearrangement uses TRBV6-1 and TRBJ1-6, with D perhaps TRBD1 (6 bases). V lost 8 bases and J lost 9, with 17 bases in between. The CDR3 is 14 residues long. The germline V gene has CDR1 MNHNS and CDR2 SASEGT. CDR3: CASCRTGKSSPLHF. The CDR3 DNA sequence: TGTGCCAGCTGTAGAACAGGGAAGAGTTCACCCCTCCACTTT.

V is TRBV4-3 and J is TRBJ2-1; D is possibly TRBD2 (6 bases). CDR1 and CDR2 (germline): LGHNA, YSLEER. The CDR3 is made up of 15 amino acids. V lost 4 bases to trimming and J lost 9 bases, with 19 bases between them. In DNA form, the CDR3 reads TGCGCCAGCAGCCGGGCCAGACTAGACTATACTGAGCAGTTCTTC. Translating it yields CASSRARLDYTEQFF.

This clonotype was counted many times. This chain uses TRBV7-2 with TRBJ2-3; TRBD1 matches at 7 bases. V trimming: 1 base; J trimming: 0 bases; junction bases outside the gene matches: 4. This CDR3 is 16 amino acids long. The germline V gene has CDR1 SGHTA and CDR2 FQGNSA. The DNA of the CDR3 is TGTGCCAGCAGCTTAGAGGGACAGCCAAGCACAGATACGCAGTATTTT. This codes for CASSLEGQPSTDTQYF.

This clonotype has more than one count but fewer than ten. The chain joins TRBV29-1 to TRBJ2-3; unclear D gene. CDR1 is SQVTM, CDR2 ANQGSEA, per germline. The CDR3 consists of 12 residues. With 2 bases removed from V and 4 bases from J, the gap between germline ends came to 7 bases. CDR3 DNA: TGCAGCGTTGAACTCCCCCCAGATACGCAGTATTTT. Amino acids: CSVELPPDTQYF.

This clonotype came up a few times. The chain couples TRBV29-1 to TRBJ2-1; D might be TRBD1 (5 bases). This CDR3 has 12 residues. Per germline, CDR1 SQVTM and CDR2 ANQGSEA. Trimming removed 1 base at V and 8 bases at J, with 9 bases between. CDR3 protein: CSVEGQGDEQFF. CDR3 nucleotides: TGCAGCGTTGAAGGGCAGGGCGATGAGCAGTTCTTC.

In its sample, this clonotype was seen a few times. V is TRBV6-4 and J is TRBJ2-3; D is ambiguous. CDR1 MRHNA and CDR2 SNTAGT come from the germline V gene. The CDR3 runs to 13 residues. V was cut by 1 base and J by 2 bases, with 4 bases left in between. CDR3 sequence (DNA): TGTGCCAGCAGTGACTATACCACAGATACGCAGTATTTT. This gives the protein CASSDYTTDTQYF.

The rearrangement uses TRBV6-1 and TRBJ1-5; weak D call: TRBD1 (5 bases). V lost 8 bases and J 4 bases, leaving 15 bases between the germline ends. The germline V gene encodes CDR1 MNHNS and CDR2 SASEGT. CDR3 length: 14 amino acids. This chain's CDR3 is CASRPTVGNQPQHF. In nucleotides, the CDR3 is TGTGCCAGCCGGCCGACAGTAGGTAATCAGCCCCAGCATTTT.

This clonotype was counted only a few times. The chain carries TRBV6-6 and TRBJ2-3; tentative D call: TRBD2 (5 bases). CDR1 MNHNY and CDR2 SVGAGI come from the germline V gene (reference sequence). The length of the CDR3 is 14 residues. The V end lost 4 bases, the J end lost 2 bases, and 10 bases lay between the germline ends. DNA of the CDR3: TGTGCCAGCAGTTTTGAGGGAGTCACAGATACGCAGTATTTT. The encoded protein is CASSFEGVTDTQYF.

This chain links TRBV6-5 with TRBJ2-2; 8 bases match TRBD1. The CDR3 consists of 16 residues. Germline V gene data show CDR1 as MNHEY and CDR2 as SVGAGI. V was pared by 0 bases and J by 7 bases, with 7 bases of the junction left unmatched. In DNA form, the CDR3 reads TGTGCCAGCAGTTACTCTGATCAGGGGGCTAACGGGGAGCTGTTTTTT. This codes for CASSYSDQGANGELFF.

The chain is built from TRBV27 and TRBJ2-4; D remains unclear. From germline, CDR1 is MNHEY and CDR2 SMNVEV (reference sequence). Trimming took off 10 bases at V and 6 bases at J, with 19 bases between the two ends. The CDR3 sequence is 14 residues long. The CDR3 sequence: CATRPGPAPNIQYF. Here the CDR3 DNA reads TGTGCCACCAGGCCCGGGCCGGCCCCAAACATTCAGTACTTC.

This clonotype was observed a few times. This chain links TRBV4-1 with TRBJ2-1; the match to TRBD1 covers 8 bases. The CDR3 covers 14 residues. V shed 4 bases and J 9 bases; nucleotides not matched to a gene: 8. Germline assignment: CDR1 MGHRA and CDR2 YSYEKL. The CDR3 region is CASSLTGTGAEQFF. The CDR3 DNA reads as TGCGCCAGCAGCCTAACAGGGACAGGCGCTGAGCAGTTCTTC.

The CDR3 DNA reads TGCAGTGCTCGACTAGCGGGCCGCTACGAGCAGTACTTC. Translated: CSARLAGRYEQYF. The chain has TRBV20-1 and TRBJ2-7, with 10 positions matching TRBD2. The CDR3 is 13 residues long. V shed 5 bases, J shed 3 bases, and the junction held 4 bases outside the gene matches. The germline V gene has CDR1 DFQATT and CDR2 SNEGSKA (reference sequence).

The chain employs TRBV5-1 and TRBJ2-3, with 11 bases aligning to TRBD2. This CDR3 has 16 residues. Germline V lookup: CDR1 SGHRS, CDR2 YFSETQ. V trimming: 2 bases; J trimming: 1 base; junction bases outside the gene matches: 3. DNA for the CDR3: TGCGCCAGCAGCTTTCTGACTAGCGGGGGCACAGATACGCAGTATTTT. Amino acid sequence: CASSFLTSGGTDTQYF.